This TCR beta chain emerged from a study of response to subunit inactivated influenza vaccine. One entry per CDR3 protein results from TCRdb running MiXCR on the RT-PCR reads. This sample has around 570,000 distinct CDR3 sequences, with over 9% found just once. CDR1 and CDR2 (germline): PRHDT, FYEKMQ (reference sequence). V was cut by 6 bases and J by 0 bases, with 2 bases left in between. The CDR3 runs 11 residues. This clonotype appeared many times. This same sample was also part of a study on T cells expressing NK-cell markers. Per that study: Synthesis of TCR beta cDNA relied on 5'RACE template switching carrying UMIs. From sorted CD3+CD56+NKG2C+, CD3+CD56+NKG2C- and CD3+CD56-NKG2C+ T cells came the TCR beta repertoires. These clonotypes, the leaders elsewhere, also led the CD3+CD56-NKG2C+ fraction in a few donors.

The V gene is TRBV13, the J gene TRBJ1-1; no reliable D call. The sample here was PBMCs from blood, taken on the day of vaccination. The clonotype was recovered from a man aged 45-60 years who received an inactivated influenza vaccine. The CDR3 region has the DNA TGTGCCAGCAGGGTGAACACTGAAGCTTTCTTT. Translating gives CASRVNTEAFF.